This is a list of T cell receptor beta chains from one sample in a study of blood T cell repertoires in COVID-19. Using immunoSEQ multiplex PCR, the repertoire was profiled, and TCRdb retains in-frame clones only, with some absent. The data hold about 180,000 clones, with about nine tenths observed a single time. The specimen was peripheral blood. These receptor sequences come from a man between 18 and 35 years old who had recovered from COVID-19. Each CDR3 is given with its conserved first and last residue. A D gene is named only where the DNA matches it firmly. Not every row has a clone size; where given, it reads once, few, many or a size class.

abundance	d_gene	j_gene	v_gene	CDR3aa
.	.	TRBJ1-5	TRBV18	CASSPLSSGSDQPQHF
.	.	TRBJ2-2	TRBV14	CASSQDRGDPGELFF
.	.	TRBJ2-7	TRBV7-9	CASSSSLGTSSYEQYF
once	TRBD1	TRBJ1-5	TRBV6-2/TRBV6-3	CASSYTLPGTGQPQHF
.	TRBD2	TRBJ2-3	TRBV30	CAWGGTSGFTDTQYF
few	TRBD1	TRBJ1-1	TRBV6-5	CASSHGQGWPEAFF
.	.	TRBJ2-1	TRBV6-4	CASSDRPGGNEQFF
.	TRBD2	TRBJ2-7	TRBV5-4	CASKKRGETYEQYF
.	.	TRBJ1-2	TRBV2	CASSLGGRGFGGYTF
.	.	TRBJ2-7	TRBV9	CASSVAPGPGEQYF
.	.	TRBJ2-5	TRBV19	CASSLRHFQETQYF
.	TRBD1	TRBJ1-1	TRBV25-1	CASSDTRQGNTEAFF
once	TRBD2	TRBJ2-1	TRBV5-4	CASQPAGGGMEQFF
.	TRBD2	TRBJ2-3	TRBV3-1/TRBV3-2	CASSQTKLAGGGDTQYF
.	.	TRBJ2-2	TRBV7-9	CASSRDSRAGELFF
once	.	TRBJ1-2	TRBV9	CASSTQGYDGYTF
once	TRBD1	TRBJ2-7	TRBV5-6	CASSFNRGLTYEQYF
.	TRBD1	TRBJ2-5	TRBV19	CASSRGQGIAETQYF
.	TRBD1	TRBJ1-5	TRBV27	CASSLAGGDQPQHF
.	.	TRBJ1-1	TRBV5-6	CASSLGLGHGNTEAFF
once	.	TRBJ1-2	TRBV4-3	CASSQDRKGRDYGYTF
.	.	TRBJ2-3	TRBV12-5	CASGPSTDTQYF
.	.	TRBJ2-7	TRBV27	CASSPNPNYEQYF
.	.	TRBJ2-7	TRBV5-4	CASKEAVSYEQYF
.	.	TRBJ1-1	TRBV28	CATERNTEAFF
.	.	TRBJ2-7	TRBV5-4	CASSSPSYEQYF
few	TRBD2	TRBJ2-1	TRBV28	CASSRNPAASGYNEQFF
.	TRBD1	TRBJ2-7	TRBV5-4	CASSLRTGDPYEQYF
.	.	TRBJ1-5	TRBV6-5	CASSSPYQPQHF
.	TRBD1	TRBJ2-5	TRBV2	CASSANRGETQYF
.	.	TRBJ1-2	TRBV12-3/TRBV12-4	CASSNDAHYGYTF
.	.	TRBJ2-3	TRBV15	CATSRGRAGNTDTQYF